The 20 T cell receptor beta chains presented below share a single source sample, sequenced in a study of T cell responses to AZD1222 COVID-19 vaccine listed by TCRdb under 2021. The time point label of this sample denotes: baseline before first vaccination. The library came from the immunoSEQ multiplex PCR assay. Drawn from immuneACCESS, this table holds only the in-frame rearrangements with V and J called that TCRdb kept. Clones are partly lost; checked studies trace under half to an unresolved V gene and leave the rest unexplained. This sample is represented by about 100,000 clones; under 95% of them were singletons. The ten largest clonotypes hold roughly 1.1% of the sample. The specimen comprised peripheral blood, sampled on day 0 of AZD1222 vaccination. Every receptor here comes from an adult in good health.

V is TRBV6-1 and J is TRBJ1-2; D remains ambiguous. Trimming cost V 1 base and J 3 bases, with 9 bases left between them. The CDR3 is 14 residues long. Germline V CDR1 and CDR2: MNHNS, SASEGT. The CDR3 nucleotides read TGTGCCAGCAGTGAAGACCCCCCAGACTATGGCTACACCTTC. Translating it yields CASSEDPPDYGYTF.

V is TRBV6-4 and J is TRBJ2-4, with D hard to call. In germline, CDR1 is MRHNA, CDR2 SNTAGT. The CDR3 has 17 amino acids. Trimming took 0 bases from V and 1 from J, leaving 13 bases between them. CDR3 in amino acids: CASSDSTPSLAKNIQYF. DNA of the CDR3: TGTGCCAGCAGTGACTCGACCCCGAGTTTGGCCAAAAACATTCAGTACTTC.

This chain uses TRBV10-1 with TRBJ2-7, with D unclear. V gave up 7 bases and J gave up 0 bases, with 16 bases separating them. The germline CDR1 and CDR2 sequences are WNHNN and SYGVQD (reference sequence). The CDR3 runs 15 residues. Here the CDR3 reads CASTSRIISSYEQYF. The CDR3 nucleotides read TGCGCCAGCACCTCCAGGATTATAAGCTCCTACGAGCAGTACTTC.

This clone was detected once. The CDR3 reads CASSVTRDTEAFF. In DNA form, the CDR3 reads TGTGCCAGCAGCGTCACCAGGGACACTGAAGCTTTCTTT. V usage is TRBV9 and J usage is TRBJ1-1; D is possibly TRBD1 (5 bases). From germline, CDR1 is SGDLS and CDR2 YYNGEE. The CDR3 has 13 residues. Trimming stripped 2 bases from V and 3 bases from J, with 8 bases between.

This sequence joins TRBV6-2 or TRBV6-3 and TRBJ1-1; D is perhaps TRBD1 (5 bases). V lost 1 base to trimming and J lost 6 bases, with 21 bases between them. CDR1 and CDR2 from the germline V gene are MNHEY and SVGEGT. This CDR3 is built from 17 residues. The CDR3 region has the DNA TGTGCCAGCAGTTACTTATCACAGGAGGGAACAAACCCTGAAGCTTTCTTT. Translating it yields CASSYLSQEGTNPEAFF.

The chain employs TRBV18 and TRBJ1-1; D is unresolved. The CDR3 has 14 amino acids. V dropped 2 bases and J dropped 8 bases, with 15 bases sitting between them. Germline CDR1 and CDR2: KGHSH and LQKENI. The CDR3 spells CASSPSTVQVEAFF. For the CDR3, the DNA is TGTGCCAGCTCACCAAGCACAGTTCAAGTCGAAGCTTTCTTT. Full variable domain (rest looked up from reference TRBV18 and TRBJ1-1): NAGVMQNPRHLVRRRGQEARLRCSPMKGHSHVYWYRQLPEEGLKFMVYLQKENIIDESGMPKERFSAEFPKEGPSILRIQQVVRGDSAAYFCASSPSTVQVEAFFGQGTRLTVV.

CDR3 nucleotide sequence: TGTGCCAGCAGTTACGGCCAGGGCGGCTATTCACCCCTCCACTTT. Protein sequence: CASSYGQGGYSPLHF. This chain uses TRBV6-2 or TRBV6-3 with TRBJ1-6; possible D gene TRBD1, 5 bases. V was pared by 2 bases and J by 8 bases, with 13 bases between. This CDR3 is 15 amino acids long. Germline assignment: CDR1 MNHEY and CDR2 SVGEGT.

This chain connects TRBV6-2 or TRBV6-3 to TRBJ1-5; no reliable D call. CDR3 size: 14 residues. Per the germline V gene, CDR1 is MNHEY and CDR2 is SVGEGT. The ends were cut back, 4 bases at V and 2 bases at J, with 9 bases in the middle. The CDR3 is CASSFELGNQPQHF. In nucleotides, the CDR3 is TGTGCCAGCAGTTTTGAATTGGGCAATCAGCCCCAGCATTTT.

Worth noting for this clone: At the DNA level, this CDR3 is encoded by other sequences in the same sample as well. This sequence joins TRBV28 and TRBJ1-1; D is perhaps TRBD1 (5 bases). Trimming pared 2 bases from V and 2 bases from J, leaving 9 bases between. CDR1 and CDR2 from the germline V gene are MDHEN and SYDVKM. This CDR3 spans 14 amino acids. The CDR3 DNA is TGTGCCAGCAGTTTACCTACAGGTAACACTGAAGCTTTCTTT. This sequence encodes CASSLPTGNTEAFF.

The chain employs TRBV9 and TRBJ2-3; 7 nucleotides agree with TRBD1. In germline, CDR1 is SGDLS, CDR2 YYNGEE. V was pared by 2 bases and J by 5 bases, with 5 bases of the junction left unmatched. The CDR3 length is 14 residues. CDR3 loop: CASSVSDRVDTQYF. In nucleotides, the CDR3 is TGTGCCAGCAGCGTCTCTGACAGGGTAGATACGCAGTATTTT.

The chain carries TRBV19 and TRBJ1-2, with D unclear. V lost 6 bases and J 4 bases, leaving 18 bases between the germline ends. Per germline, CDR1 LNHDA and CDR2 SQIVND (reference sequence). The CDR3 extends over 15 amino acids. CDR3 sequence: CASSLGGFLTYGYTF. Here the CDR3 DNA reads TGTGCCAGTAGCCTAGGCGGGTTTTTGACCTATGGCTACACCTTC.

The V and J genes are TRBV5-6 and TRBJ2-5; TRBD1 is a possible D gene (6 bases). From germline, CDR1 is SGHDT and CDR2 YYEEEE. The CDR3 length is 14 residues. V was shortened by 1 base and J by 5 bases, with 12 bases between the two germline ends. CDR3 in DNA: TGTGCCAGCAGCTTGCGGGCAGGGGTTGAGACCCAGTACTTC. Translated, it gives CASSLRAGVETQYF.

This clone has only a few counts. CDR3 bases: TGTGCCAGCAGCAGACAGGGAAGTAAATCCGGGGAGCTGTTTTTT. Translation gives CASSRQGSKSGELFF. The V call is TRBV6-2 or TRBV6-3, the J call TRBJ2-2; 7 positions agree with TRBD1. CDR1 and CDR2 from the germline V gene are MNHEY and SVGEGT. After removal of 6 bases from V and 6 bases from J, the junction contained 10 bases not matched to a gene. CDR3 length equals 15 residues.

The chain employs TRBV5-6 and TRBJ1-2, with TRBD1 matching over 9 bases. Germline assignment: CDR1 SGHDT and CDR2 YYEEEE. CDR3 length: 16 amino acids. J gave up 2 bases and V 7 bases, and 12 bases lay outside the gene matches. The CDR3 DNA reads TGTGCCAGCCGGAACAGGGGGCTCGGGGGAAACTATGGCTACACCTTC. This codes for CASRNRGLGGNYGYTF.

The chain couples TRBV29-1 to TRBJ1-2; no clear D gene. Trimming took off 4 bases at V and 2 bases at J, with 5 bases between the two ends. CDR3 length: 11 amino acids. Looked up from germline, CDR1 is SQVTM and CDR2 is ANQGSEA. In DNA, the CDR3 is TGCAGCGTTGCCGAAAACTATGGCTACACCTTC. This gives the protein CSVAENYGYTF. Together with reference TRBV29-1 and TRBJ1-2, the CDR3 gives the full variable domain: SAVISQKPSRDICQRGTSLTIQCQVDSQVTMMFWYRQQPGQSLTLIATANQGSEATYESGFVIDKFPISRPNLTFSTLTVSNMSPEDSSIYLCSVAENYGYTFGSGTRLTVV.

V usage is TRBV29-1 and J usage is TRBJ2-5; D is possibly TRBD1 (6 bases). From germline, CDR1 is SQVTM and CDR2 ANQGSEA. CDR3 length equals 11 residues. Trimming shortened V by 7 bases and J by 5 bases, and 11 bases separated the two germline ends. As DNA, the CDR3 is TGCAGCGGGGGAAGGGGGGAGACCCAGTACTTC. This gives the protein CSGGRGETQYF.

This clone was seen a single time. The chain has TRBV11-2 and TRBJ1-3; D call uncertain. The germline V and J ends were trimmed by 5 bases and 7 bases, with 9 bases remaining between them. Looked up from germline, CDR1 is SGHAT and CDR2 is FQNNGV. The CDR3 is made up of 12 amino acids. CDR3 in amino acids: CASSQQPNTIYF. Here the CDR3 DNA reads TGTGCCAGCAGCCAGCAGCCCAACACCATATATTTT.

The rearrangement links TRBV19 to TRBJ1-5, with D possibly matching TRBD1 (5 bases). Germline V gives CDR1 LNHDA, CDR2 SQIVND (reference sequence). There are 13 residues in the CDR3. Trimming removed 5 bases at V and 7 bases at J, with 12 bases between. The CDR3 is CASSAAGKQPQHF. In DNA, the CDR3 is TGTGCCAGTAGTGCCGCAGGGAAACAGCCCCAGCATTTT.

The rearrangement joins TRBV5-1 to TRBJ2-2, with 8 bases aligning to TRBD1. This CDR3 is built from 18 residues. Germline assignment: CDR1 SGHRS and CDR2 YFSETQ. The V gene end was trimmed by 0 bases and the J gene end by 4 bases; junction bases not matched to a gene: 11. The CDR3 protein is CASSLATIRTGSTGELFF. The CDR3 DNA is TGCGCCAGCAGCTTGGCCACTATTCGGACAGGGAGCACCGGGGAGCTGTTTTTT.

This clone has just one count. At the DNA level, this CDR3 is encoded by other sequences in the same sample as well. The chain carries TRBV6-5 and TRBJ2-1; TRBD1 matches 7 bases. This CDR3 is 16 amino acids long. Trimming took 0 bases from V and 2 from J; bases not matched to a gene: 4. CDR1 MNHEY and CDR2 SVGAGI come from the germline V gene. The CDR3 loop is CASSYSNRGAYNEQFF. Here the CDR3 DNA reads TGTGCCAGCAGTTACTCAAACAGGGGTGCCTACAATGAGCAGTTCTTC.